Sequencing of this T cell receptor (beta chain) was carried out in a study of technical replicates of blood from a handful of donors. Measured with immunoSEQ multiplex PCR; TCRdb has only the in-frame clones, and not every one. The repertoire consists of more than 80,000 clones, with 96% occurring once and the leading ten covering around 0.31%. The CDR3 is made up of 14 amino acids. The germline V gene encodes CDR1 MDHEN and CDR2 SYDVKM. V shed 3 bases and J shed 4 bases, with 12 bases lying between them. Sequencing was performed on T cells isolated from PBMCs. This chain connects TRBV28 to TRBJ1-2; D might be TRBD1 (6 bases). This TCR came from a human donor in good health. Here the CDR3 reads CASSFGQGSYGYTF. CDR3 DNA sequence: TGTGCCAGCAGTTTCGGGCAGGGGAGCTATGGCTACACCTTC.